Sequencing of this T cell receptor (beta chain) was carried out in a study of blood T cell repertoires in COVID-19. Overall study context: Sites in the United States, Italy and Spain provided acute and convalescent COVID-19 samples. From T cells, B-cell-depleted T cells, or PBMCs came the material, which was cDNA or gDNA.

Participants were aged about 18 to 100 years, lived in about two dozen US areas, and enrolled virtually. Participant reports of clinical history set cohort assignment. The V and J ends lost 6 bases and 0 bases respectively, with 15 bases between them. Germline V lookup: CDR1 LNHDA, CDR2 SQIVND (reference sequence). This CDR3 comprises 16 residues. Assay used: immunoSEQ multiplex PCR; TCRdb lists only in-frame clones, some missing. The sample shows about 140,000 clones, under 85% of them seen only once. The chain employs TRBV19 and TRBJ1-3, with a possible D match to TRBD1 (6 bases). The TCR comes from a woman between 18 and 29 years old who had been exposed to COVID-19. The sequencing sample was made of PBMCs or T cells enriched from blood (not recorded which). The CDR3 protein is CASSRAGTISGNTIYF. The CDR3 DNA is TGTGCCAGTAGCCGTGCCGGGACAATCTCTGGAAACACCATATATTTT.